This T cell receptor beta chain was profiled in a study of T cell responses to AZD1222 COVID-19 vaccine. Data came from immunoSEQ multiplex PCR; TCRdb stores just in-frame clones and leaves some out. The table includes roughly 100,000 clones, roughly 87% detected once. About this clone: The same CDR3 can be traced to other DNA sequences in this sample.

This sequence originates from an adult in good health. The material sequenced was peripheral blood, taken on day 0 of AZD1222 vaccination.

CDR3 sequence reads: CASSFTGTNGYTF. The CDR3 DNA follows: TGTGCCAGCAGCTTCACCGGGACAAACGGCTACACCTTC. The chain couples TRBV7-2 to TRBJ1-2; perhaps TRBD1 as D (6 bases). V was shortened by 3 bases and J by 8 bases, with 13 bases between the two germline ends. The length of the CDR3 is 13 residues. Looked up from germline, CDR1 is SGHTA and CDR2 is FQGNSA.